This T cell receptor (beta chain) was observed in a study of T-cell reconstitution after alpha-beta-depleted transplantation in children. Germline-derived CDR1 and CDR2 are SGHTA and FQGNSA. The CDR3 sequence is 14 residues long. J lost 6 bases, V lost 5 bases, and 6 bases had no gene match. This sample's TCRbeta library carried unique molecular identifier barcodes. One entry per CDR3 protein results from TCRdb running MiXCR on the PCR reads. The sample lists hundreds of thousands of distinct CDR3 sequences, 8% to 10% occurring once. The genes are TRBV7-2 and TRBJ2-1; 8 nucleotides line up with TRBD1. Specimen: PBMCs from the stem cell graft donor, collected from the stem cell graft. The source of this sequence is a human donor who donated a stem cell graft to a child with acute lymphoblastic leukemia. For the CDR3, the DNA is TGTGCCAGCAGCGGCAGGGGGCCCTTCAATGAGCAGTTCTTC. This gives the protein CASSGRGPFNEQFF.